The TCR beta chain under discussion was sequenced for a study of T-cell reconstitution after alpha-beta-depleted transplantation in children. Findings of the study overall: By one year post-transplant, T-cell counts and diversity largely arose from T cells that were newly produced. There were reportedly several hundred expanded graft clones from which alpha-beta T cells came about two months after transplant. Surviving recipient T cells and intrathymic progenitors accounted for some patients' high TCRbeta diversity at day 60.

V lost 3 bases and J 4 bases, leaving 12 bases between the germline ends. The CDR3 spans 14 residues. Germline CDR1 is DFQATT and CDR2 is SNEGSKA (reference sequence). The authors prepared the TCRbeta library with unique molecular identifiers. TCRdb independently ran MiXCR on the PCR reads; one entry per CDR3 protein. Altogether 55,000 to 90,000 distinct CDR3 sequences are present, roughly 4.9% being singletons, with the ten largest covering about 20%. This clonotype has ten or more counts. Its matching antigen is unknown. This clonotype was sampled from a boy in the first two years of life who had a stem cell transplant for acute myeloid leukemia, so the T cells may come from the graft donor. Here the sequenced sample was PBMCs, mostly from graft donor cells, taken 180 days after TCRalphabeta/CD19-depleted stem cell transplant. This chain joins TRBV20-1 and TRBJ2-2; D may correspond to TRBD1 or TRBD2 (6 bases each). CDR3 amino acids: CSAREGGTTGELFF. CDR3 bases: TGCAGTGCTAGGGAGGGGGGCACCACCGGGGAGCTGTTTTTT.